The rows below give T cell receptor beta chains drawn from one sample of a study of T cells in Graves' hyperthyroidism and ophthalmopathy. MiXCR, run by TCRdb on the multiplex PCR reads, gives a single entry per CDR3 protein. The sample lists some 580,000 distinct CDR3 sequences; more than 15% were seen once. The sequencing sample was made of blood. The receptor set was obtained from a woman between 40 and 50 years old with Graves' ophthalmopathy. Each CDR3 is given with its conserved first and last residue. D genes are given only for firm matches. Only some rows state a clone size, as once, few, many or a class for expanded clones.

>many|TRBV18|NA|TRBJ2-2
TGTGCCAGCTCACCAGCGGGACCCACCGGGGAGCTGTTTTTT
CASSPAGPTGELFF
>many|TRBV7-9|NA|TRBJ2-7
TGTGCCAGCAGCTTCGCATCTAGCGCGTCCTACGAGCAGTACTTC
CASSFASSASYEQYF
>NA|TRBV6-2/TRBV6-3|NA|TRBJ1-6
TGTGCCAGCAGTTACTCGATCAGTTCACCCCTCCACTTT
CASSYSISSPLHF
>many|TRBV7-2|NA|TRBJ2-3
TGTGCCAGCAGCTTTCATAGCGTAGATACGCAGTATTTT
CASSFHSVDTQYF
>many|TRBV5-1|TRBD1|TRBJ1-1
TGCGCCAGCAGCACCGGACAGGGATACACTGAAGCTTTCTTT
CASSTGQGYTEAFF
>NA|TRBV11-2|TRBD1|TRBJ1-6
TGTGCCAGCAGCTTCACAGGGGGCGGATTGGAACCCCTCCACTTT
CASSFTGGGLEPLHF
>many|TRBV5-5|NA|TRBJ1-4
TGTGCCAGCAGCTTGTCTATCCAGCCGAATGAAAAACTGTTTTTT
CASSLSIQPNEKLFF
>many|TRBV2|NA|TRBJ2-2
TGTGCCAGCAGTAGACAGGTCGCCGGGGAGCTGTTTTTT
CASSRQVAGELFF
>NA|TRBV10-2|TRBD2|TRBJ2-7
TGCGCCAGTACTTCCGGGACTAGCCACTACGAGCAGTACTTC
CASTSGTSHYEQYF
>many|TRBV12-3/TRBV12-4|NA|TRBJ1-1
TGTGCCAGCAGTTTGCAAGTCCCTCGGTCTGAAGCTTTCTTT
CASSLQVPRSEAFF
>many|TRBV2|NA|TRBJ2-5
TGTGCCAGCAGTGCCTCGCGTTCCCAAGAGACCCAGTACTTC
CASSASRSQETQYF
>NA|TRBV30|NA|TRBJ2-1
TGTGCCTGGAGTGGGGGCTGGCAGGGTAAAATCAATGAGCAGTTCTTC
CAWSGGWQGKINEQFF
>many|TRBV6-5|TRBD2|TRBJ2-3
TGTGCCAGCAGTTACGGAAAGCGGGGGGGCATGACAGATACGCAGTATTTT
CASSYGKRGGMTDTQYF
>few|TRBV6-5|NA|TRBJ1-4
TGTGCCAGCAGTTACGATGAAAATGAAAAACTGTTTTTT
CASSYDENEKLFF
>NA|TRBV29-1|TRBD1|TRBJ1-4
TGCAGCGTTAGACAGGGGATGGATGAAAAACTGTTTTTT
CSVRQGMDEKLFF
>many|TRBV11-2|NA|TRBJ2-2
TGTGCCAGCAGCTTCCCATCTGAGGTTGGGGAGCTGTTTTTT
CASSFPSEVGELFF
>NA|TRBV4-2|TRBD2|TRBJ2-3
TGTGCCAGCAGCCAAGCGGGGACTAGCGGGATGGGGCTAGCCACAGATACGCAGTATTTT
CASSQAGTSGMGLATDTQYF
>few|TRBV7-8|NA|TRBJ2-1
TGTGCCAGCAGCTTAGCTGAATCCCAGAGATCCCATGAGCAGTTCTTC
CASSLAESQRSHEQFF
>many|TRBV2|TRBD2|TRBJ2-2
TGTGCCAGCAGTGAAACGGCGGGGGTCCGGGGCACCGGGGAGCTGTTTTTT
CASSETAGVRGTGELFF
>many|TRBV7-2|NA|TRBJ2-5
TGTGCCAGCAGCGGCTTTGGGGTGTCTCAGTACTTC
CASSGFGVSQYF
>many|TRBV2|TRBD1|TRBJ2-1
TGTGCCGGACAGGATCCGAACTACAATGAGCAGTTCTTC
CAGQDPNYNEQFF
>few|TRBV20-1|NA|TRBJ1-1
TGCAGTGCTAGAGGAGTCGGTGGCACTGAAGCTTTCTTT
CSARGVGGTEAFF
>many|TRBV2|NA|TRBJ1-2
TGTGCCTTCACGGCAGGGCCTGGCTACACCTTC
CAFTAGPGYTF
>NA|TRBV6-2/TRBV6-3|TRBD1|TRBJ1-5
TGTGCCAGCAGCCCGACAGGGGGTAGCAATCAGCCCCAGCATTTT
CASSPTGGSNQPQHF
>many|TRBV12-3/TRBV12-4|TRBD1|TRBJ1-4
TGTGCCAGCAGAGGACAGGGGGCGCGGGAAAAACTGTTTTTT
CASRGQGAREKLFF
>many|TRBV7-2|TRBD2|TRBJ2-3
TGTGCCAGCAGCACATTAGCTGGGGGGGGACCCACAGATACGCAGTATTTT
CASSTLAGGGPTDTQYF
>many|TRBV5-1|NA|TRBJ2-3
TGCGCCAGCAGCTTGGCTGGCACAGATACGCAGTATTTT
CASSLAGTDTQYF
>many|TRBV27|TRBD2|TRBJ2-1
TGTGCCAGCAGTCCAAGACTAGCGGGGGGGCGAGGAGAGCAGTTCTTC
CASSPRLAGGRGEQFF
>NA|TRBV6-5|TRBD1|TRBJ1-1
TGTGCCAGCAGTTACTATCGGGACAGTACTGAAGCTTTCTTT
CASSYYRDSTEAFF
>many|TRBV7-9|NA|TRBJ2-5
TGTGCCAGCAGCTTGAGTGGCACCCAAGAGACCCAGTACTTC
CASSLSGTQETQYF
>many|TRBV18|TRBD1|TRBJ2-5
TGTGCCAGCTCACAGGGACAGCCCCAAGAGACCCAGTACTTC
CASSQGQPQETQYF
>many|TRBV28|TRBD1|TRBJ2-1
TGTGCCAGCAGTTTCAGGACAGGGGGCTTCAATGAGCAGTTCTTC
CASSFRTGGFNEQFF
>many|TRBV18|NA|TRBJ2-1
TGTGCCAGCTCACCAGGTCTTGTACAGATGTACAATGAGCAGTTCTTC
CASSPGLVQMYNEQFF
>many|TRBV6-2/TRBV6-3|TRBD2|TRBJ2-7
TGTGCCAGCAGTTACTTACGGACTAGCGGGTCATACTACGAGCAGTACTTC
CASSYLRTSGSYYEQYF
>many|TRBV18|TRBD1|TRBJ2-7
TGTGCCAGCTCACCGTATCGGGACAGAGCCTACGAGCAGTACTTC
CASSPYRDRAYEQYF
>many|TRBV28|NA|TRBJ1-6
TGTGCCAGCAGGAGAGGCTACACTACTGGGTCCCTCCACTTT
CASRRGYTTGSLHF
>NA|TRBV5-1|NA|TRBJ2-7
TGCGCCAGCAGCTTGGGGGGGGAGAGAAGCGAGCAGTACTTC
CASSLGGERSEQYF
>many|TRBV30|TRBD1|TRBJ1-1
TGTGCCTGGAGCATAGACAGGGGTTACTTCGAAGCTTTCTTT
CAWSIDRGYFEAFF
>NA|TRBV5-1|TRBD2|TRBJ2-5
TGCGCCAGCAGCTTGGCCGGTGCGGGAGGCCAAGAGACCCAGTACTTC
CASSLAGAGGQETQYF
>many|TRBV28|NA|TRBJ1-1
TGTGCCAGCAGTACACCTAGCACAGGCCCGAACACTGAAGCTTTCTTT
CASSTPSTGPNTEAFF
>few|TRBV20-1|TRBD2|TRBJ2-1
TGCAGTGCCCGAGCGGGGGGTAACAATGAGCAGTTCTTC
CSARAGGNNEQFF
>few|TRBV6-2/TRBV6-3|NA|TRBJ2-3
TGTGCCAGCAGTTACTCGCAGGGACGGACAGATACGCAGTATTTT
CASSYSQGRTDTQYF
>NA|TRBV11-3|NA|TRBJ2-2
TGTGCCAGCAGCCTAGCCGGGGAAAACACCGGGGAGCTGTTTTTT
CASSLAGENTGELFF
>many|TRBV7-3|TRBD1|TRBJ2-2
TGTGCCAGCAGCATGGGACAGGGGGCGAACACCGGGGAGCTGTTTTTT
CASSMGQGANTGELFF
>many|TRBV28|NA|TRBJ1-1
TGTGCCAGCAGCCCCTGGGGCAGGGTGAACACTGAAGCTTTCTTT
CASSPWGRVNTEAFF
>NA|TRBV15|NA|TRBJ2-3
TGTGCCACCAGCAGAGAGGGGAGCCCCACAGATACGCAGTATTTT
CATSREGSPTDTQYF
>many|TRBV5-1|NA|TRBJ2-1
TGCGCCAGCAGCTTGGCTATCGGGCTATCTTACAATGAGCAGTTCTTC
CASSLAIGLSYNEQFF
>many|TRBV6-5|TRBD2|TRBJ2-1
TGTGCCAGCAGTTACTCGCCGGGGGGGGAAGGGGCTTACAATGAGCAGTTCTTC
CASSYSPGGEGAYNEQFF
>many|TRBV12-3/TRBV12-4|NA|TRBJ1-1
TGTGCCAGCAGTAACCCGGGACACCTCACTGAAGCTTTCTTT
CASSNPGHLTEAFF
>many|TRBV29-1|TRBD1|TRBJ2-6
TGCAGCGTTTCCGGGACAGCTGGGGCCAACGTCCTGACTTTC
CSVSGTAGANVLTF
>many|TRBV28|NA|TRBJ2-5
TGTGCCAGCAGTACCCGACGGGGACAAGAGACCCAGTACTTC
CASSTRRGQETQYF